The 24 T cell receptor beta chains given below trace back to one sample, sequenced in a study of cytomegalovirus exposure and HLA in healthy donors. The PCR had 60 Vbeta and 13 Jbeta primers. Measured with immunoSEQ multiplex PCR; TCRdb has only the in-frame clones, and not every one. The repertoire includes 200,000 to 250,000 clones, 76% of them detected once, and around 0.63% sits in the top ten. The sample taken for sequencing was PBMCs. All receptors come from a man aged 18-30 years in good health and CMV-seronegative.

The CDR3 sequence is CASSLEGSRGGGYTF. Here the CDR3 DNA reads TGTGCCAGCAGCTTAGAGGGAAGCAGGGGTGGTGGCTACACCTTC. The genes are TRBV11-2 and TRBJ1-2; D may be TRBD1 (6 bases). The CDR3 sequence is 15 residues long. V lost 0 bases, J lost 7 bases, and 15 bases lay in between. Germline V gene data show CDR1 as SGHAT and CDR2 as FQNNGV.

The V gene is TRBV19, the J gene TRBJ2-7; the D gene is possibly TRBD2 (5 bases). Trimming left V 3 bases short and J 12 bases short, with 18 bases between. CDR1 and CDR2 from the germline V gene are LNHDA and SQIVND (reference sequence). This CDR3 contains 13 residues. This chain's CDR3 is CASSIETPGVLYF. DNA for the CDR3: TGTGCCAGTAGTATCGAAACACCCGGGGTGTTGTACTTC.

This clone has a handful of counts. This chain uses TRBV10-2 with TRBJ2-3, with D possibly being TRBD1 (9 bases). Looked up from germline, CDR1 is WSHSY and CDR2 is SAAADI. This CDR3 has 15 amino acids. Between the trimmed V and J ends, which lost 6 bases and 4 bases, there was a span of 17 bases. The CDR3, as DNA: TGCGCCAGCAGGATGGGACAGGGACTAGCAGATACGCAGTATTTT. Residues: CASRMGQGLADTQYF.

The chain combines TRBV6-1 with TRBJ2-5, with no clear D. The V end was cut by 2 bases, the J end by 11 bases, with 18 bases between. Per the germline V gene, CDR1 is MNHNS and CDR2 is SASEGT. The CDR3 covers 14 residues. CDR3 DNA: TGTGCCAGCAGTGAATGGGCACGGATCTACGAACAGTACTTC. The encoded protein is CASSEWARIYEQYF.

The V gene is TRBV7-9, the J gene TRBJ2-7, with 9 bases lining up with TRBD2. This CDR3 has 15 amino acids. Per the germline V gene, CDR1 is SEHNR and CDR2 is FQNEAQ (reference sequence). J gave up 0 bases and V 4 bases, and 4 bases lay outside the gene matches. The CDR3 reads CASSSGTSRSYEQYF. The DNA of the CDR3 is TGTGCCAGCAGCTCGGGGACTAGCCGCTCCTACGAGCAGTACTTC.

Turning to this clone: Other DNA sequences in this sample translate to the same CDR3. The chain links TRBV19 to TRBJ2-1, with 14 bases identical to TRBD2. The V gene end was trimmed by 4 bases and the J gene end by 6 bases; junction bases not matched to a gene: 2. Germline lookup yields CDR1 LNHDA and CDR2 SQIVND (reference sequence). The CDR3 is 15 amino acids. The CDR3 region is CASSKGLAGANEQFF. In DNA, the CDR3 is TGTGCCAGTAGTAAGGGACTAGCGGGAGCCAATGAGCAGTTCTTC. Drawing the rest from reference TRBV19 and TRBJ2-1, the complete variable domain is DGGITQSPKYLFRKEGQNVTLSCEQNLNHDAMYWYRQDPGQGLRLIYYSQIVNDFQKGDIAEGYSVSREKKESFPLTVTSAQKNPTAFYLCASSKGLAGANEQFFGPGTRLTVL.

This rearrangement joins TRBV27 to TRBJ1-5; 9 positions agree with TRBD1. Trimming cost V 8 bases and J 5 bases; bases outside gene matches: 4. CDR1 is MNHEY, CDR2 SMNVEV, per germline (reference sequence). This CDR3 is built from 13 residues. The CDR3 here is CASWDRVDQPQHF. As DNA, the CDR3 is TGTGCCAGCTGGGACAGGGTCGATCAGCCCCAGCATTTT.

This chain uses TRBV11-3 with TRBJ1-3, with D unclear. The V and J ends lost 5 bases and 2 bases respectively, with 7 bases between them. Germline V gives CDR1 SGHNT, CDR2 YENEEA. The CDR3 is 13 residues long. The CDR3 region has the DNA TGTGCCAGCAGCCCGTCCCCTGGAAACACCATATATTTT. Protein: CASSPSPGNTIYF.

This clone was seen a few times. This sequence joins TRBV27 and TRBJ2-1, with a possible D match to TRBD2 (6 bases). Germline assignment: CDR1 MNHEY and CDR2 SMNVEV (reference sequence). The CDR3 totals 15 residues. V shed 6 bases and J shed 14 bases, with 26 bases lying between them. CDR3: CASSLTPGGAAGKFF. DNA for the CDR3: TGTGCCAGCAGCCTAACCCCCGGCGGGGCCGCCGGGAAGTTCTTC.

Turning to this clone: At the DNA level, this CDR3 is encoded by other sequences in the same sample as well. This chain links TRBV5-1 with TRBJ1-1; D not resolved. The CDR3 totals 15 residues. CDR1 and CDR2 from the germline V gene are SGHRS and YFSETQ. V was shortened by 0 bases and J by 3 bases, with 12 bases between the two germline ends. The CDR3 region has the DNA TGCGCCAGCAGCTTGGGGTCCCTCCGGGACACTGAAGCTTTCTTT. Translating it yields CASSLGSLRDTEAFF.

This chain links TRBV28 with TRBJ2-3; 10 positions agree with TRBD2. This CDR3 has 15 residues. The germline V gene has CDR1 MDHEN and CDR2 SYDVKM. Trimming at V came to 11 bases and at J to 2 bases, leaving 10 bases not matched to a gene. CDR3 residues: CAGSGGDSTTDTQYF. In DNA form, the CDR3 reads TGTGCCGGAAGCGGGGGGGACTCCACCACAGATACGCAGTATTTT.

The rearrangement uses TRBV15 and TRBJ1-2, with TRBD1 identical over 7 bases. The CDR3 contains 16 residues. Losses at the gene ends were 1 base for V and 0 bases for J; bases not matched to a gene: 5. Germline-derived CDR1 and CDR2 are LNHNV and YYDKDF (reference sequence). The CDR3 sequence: CATSRVGTDSNYGYTF. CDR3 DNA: TGTGCCACCAGCAGAGTGGGGACAGATTCTAACTATGGCTACACCTTC.

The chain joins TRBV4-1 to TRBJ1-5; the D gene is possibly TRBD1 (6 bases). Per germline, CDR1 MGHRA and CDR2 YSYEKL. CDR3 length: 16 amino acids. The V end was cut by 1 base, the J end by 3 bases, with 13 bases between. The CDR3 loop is CASSQVGGGVNQPQHF. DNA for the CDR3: TGCGCCAGCAGCCAAGTAGGGGGGGGCGTCAATCAGCCCCAGCATTTT.

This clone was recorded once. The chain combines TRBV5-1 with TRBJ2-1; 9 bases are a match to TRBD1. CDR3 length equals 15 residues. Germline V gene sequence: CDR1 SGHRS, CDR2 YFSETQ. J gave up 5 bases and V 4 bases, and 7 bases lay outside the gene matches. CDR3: CASSPGTGTHNEQFF. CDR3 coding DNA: TGCGCCAGCAGCCCGGGGACAGGGACCCACAATGAGCAGTTCTTC.

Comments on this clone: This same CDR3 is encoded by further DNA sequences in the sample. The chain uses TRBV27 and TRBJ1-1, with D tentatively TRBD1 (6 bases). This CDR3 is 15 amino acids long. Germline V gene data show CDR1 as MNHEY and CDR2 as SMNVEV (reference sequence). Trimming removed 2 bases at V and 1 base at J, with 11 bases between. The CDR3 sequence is CASSLLGQQNTEAFF. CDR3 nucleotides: TGTGCCAGCAGTTTACTTGGACAGCAGAACACTGAAGCTTTCTTT.

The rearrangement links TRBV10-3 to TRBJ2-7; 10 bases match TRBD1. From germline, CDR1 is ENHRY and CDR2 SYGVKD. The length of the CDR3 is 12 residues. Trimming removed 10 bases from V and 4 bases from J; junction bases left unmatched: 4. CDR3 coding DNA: TGTGCCAGCCGGGACAGGGGTTACGAGCAGTACTTC. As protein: CASRDRGYEQYF.

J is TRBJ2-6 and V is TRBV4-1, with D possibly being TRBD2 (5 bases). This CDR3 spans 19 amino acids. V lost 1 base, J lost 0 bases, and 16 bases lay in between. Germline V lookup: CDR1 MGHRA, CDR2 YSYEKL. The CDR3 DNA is TGCGCCAGCAGCCAAGTACCAGCCACGGGGATCTCTGGGGCCAACGTCCTGACTTTC. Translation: CASSQVPATGISGANVLTF.

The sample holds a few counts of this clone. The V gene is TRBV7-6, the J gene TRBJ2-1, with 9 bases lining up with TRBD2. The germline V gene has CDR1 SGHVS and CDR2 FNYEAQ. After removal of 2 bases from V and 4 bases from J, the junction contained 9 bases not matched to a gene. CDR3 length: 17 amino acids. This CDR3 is CASSLLAGGRRYNEQFF. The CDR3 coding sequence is TGTGCCAGCAGCTTACTGGCGGGAGGGCGTAGATACAATGAGCAGTTCTTC.

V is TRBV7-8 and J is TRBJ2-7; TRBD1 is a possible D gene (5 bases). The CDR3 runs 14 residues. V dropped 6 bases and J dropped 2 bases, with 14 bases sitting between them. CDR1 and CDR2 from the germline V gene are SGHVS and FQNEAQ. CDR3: CASSLSGIPYEQYF. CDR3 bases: TGTGCCAGCAGTTTATCAGGGATACCCTACGAGCAGTACTTC.

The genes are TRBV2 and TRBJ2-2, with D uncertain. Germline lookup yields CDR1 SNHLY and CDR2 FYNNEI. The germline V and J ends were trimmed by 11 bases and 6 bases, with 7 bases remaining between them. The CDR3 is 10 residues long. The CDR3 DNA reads TGTGCCCCTCGAGCCGGGGAGCTGTTTTTT. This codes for CAPRAGELFF.

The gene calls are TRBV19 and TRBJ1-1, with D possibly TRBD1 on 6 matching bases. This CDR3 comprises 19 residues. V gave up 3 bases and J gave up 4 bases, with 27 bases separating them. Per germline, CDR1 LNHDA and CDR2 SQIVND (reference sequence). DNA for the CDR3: TGTGCCAGTAGTATGTCTGTTCGCTTCGGGGCAGGGGAGGGCACTGAAGCTTTCTTT. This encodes CASSMSVRFGAGEGTEAFF.

The CDR3 sequence is CASSRTSNSYNEQFF. CDR3 nucleotides: TGTGCCAGCAGCCGGACATCGAACTCCTACAATGAGCAGTTCTTC. The V call is TRBV14, the J call TRBJ2-1, with D possibly TRBD1 on 5 matching bases. Germline-derived CDR1 and CDR2 are SGHDN and FVKESK. Trimming took off 4 bases at V and 0 bases at J, with 10 bases between the two ends. The CDR3 covers 15 residues.

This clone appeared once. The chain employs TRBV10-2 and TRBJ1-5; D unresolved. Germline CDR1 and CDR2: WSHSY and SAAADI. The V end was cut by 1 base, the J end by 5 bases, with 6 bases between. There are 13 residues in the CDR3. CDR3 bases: TGCGCCAGCAGTGAGTGGAGCTATCAGCCCCAGCATTTT. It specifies CASSEWSYQPQHF.

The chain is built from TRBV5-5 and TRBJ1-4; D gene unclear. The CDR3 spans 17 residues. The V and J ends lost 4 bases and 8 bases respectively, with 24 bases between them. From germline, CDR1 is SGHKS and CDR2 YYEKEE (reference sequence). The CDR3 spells CASSTTGYTQRIEKLFF. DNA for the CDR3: TGTGCCAGCAGCACAACCGGATATACCCAGAGGATAGAAAAACTGTTTTTT. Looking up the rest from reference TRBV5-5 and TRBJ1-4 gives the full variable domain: DAGVTQSPTHLIKTRGQQVTLRCSPISGHKSVSWYQQVLGQGPQFIFQYYEKEERGRGNFPDRFSARQFPNYSSELNVNALLLGDSALYLCASSTTGYTQRIEKLFFGSGTQLSVL.